The present TCR beta chain was sequenced within a study of CD8+ T cells in alopecia areata. As to treatment: oral pan-JAK inhibitor, 5-10 mg twice daily. RNA extraction was followed by reverse transcription into cDNA, which acted as the sequencing template. Profiling relied on immunoSEQ multiplex PCR, and the TCRdb table lists in-frame clones only, not all of them. The table includes some 220,000 clones, around three fifths detected once. Germline trimming cut 4 bases from V and 0 bases from J; bases unmatched to any gene: 6. CDR3 length: 15 amino acids. CDR1 is MGHRA, CDR2 YSYEKL, per germline. The rearrangement links TRBV4-1 to TRBJ2-7, with 7 bases aligning to TRBD1. The specimen was CD4+ T cells sorted from blood, collected at week 4, from a patient treated with tofacitinib. The sequence was collected from a human donor with alopecia areata. In DNA form, the CDR3 reads TGCGCCAGCAGCCGGACAGGCGAAAGCTCCTACGAGCAGTACTTC. It specifies CASSRTGESSYEQYF.